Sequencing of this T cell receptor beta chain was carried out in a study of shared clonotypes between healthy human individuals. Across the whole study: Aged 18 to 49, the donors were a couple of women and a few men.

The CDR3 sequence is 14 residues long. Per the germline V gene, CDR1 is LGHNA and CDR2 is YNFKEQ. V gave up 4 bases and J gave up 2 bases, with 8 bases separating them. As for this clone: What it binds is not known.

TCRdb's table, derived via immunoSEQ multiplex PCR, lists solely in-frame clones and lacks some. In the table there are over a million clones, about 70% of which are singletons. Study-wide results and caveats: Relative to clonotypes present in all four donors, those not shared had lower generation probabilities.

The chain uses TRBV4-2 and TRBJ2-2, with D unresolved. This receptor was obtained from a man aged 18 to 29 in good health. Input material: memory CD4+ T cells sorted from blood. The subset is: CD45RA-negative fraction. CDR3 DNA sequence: TGTGCCAGCAGCCCGGGCCCTAACACCGGGGAGCTGTTTTTT. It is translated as CASSPGPNTGELFF.